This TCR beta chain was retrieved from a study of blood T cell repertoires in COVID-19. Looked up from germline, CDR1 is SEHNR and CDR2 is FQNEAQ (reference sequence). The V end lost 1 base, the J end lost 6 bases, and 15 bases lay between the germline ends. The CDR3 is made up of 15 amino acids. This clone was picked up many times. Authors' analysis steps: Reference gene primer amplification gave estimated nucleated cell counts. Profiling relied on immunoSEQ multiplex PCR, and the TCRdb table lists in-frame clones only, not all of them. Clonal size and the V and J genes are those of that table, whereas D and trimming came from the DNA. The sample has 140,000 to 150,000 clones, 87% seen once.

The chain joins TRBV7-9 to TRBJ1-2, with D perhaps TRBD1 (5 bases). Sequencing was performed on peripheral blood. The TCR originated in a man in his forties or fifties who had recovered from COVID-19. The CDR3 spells CASSLGSGGVHGYTF. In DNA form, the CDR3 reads TGTGCCAGCAGCTTAGGCTCAGGAGGGGTCCATGGCTACACCTTC.